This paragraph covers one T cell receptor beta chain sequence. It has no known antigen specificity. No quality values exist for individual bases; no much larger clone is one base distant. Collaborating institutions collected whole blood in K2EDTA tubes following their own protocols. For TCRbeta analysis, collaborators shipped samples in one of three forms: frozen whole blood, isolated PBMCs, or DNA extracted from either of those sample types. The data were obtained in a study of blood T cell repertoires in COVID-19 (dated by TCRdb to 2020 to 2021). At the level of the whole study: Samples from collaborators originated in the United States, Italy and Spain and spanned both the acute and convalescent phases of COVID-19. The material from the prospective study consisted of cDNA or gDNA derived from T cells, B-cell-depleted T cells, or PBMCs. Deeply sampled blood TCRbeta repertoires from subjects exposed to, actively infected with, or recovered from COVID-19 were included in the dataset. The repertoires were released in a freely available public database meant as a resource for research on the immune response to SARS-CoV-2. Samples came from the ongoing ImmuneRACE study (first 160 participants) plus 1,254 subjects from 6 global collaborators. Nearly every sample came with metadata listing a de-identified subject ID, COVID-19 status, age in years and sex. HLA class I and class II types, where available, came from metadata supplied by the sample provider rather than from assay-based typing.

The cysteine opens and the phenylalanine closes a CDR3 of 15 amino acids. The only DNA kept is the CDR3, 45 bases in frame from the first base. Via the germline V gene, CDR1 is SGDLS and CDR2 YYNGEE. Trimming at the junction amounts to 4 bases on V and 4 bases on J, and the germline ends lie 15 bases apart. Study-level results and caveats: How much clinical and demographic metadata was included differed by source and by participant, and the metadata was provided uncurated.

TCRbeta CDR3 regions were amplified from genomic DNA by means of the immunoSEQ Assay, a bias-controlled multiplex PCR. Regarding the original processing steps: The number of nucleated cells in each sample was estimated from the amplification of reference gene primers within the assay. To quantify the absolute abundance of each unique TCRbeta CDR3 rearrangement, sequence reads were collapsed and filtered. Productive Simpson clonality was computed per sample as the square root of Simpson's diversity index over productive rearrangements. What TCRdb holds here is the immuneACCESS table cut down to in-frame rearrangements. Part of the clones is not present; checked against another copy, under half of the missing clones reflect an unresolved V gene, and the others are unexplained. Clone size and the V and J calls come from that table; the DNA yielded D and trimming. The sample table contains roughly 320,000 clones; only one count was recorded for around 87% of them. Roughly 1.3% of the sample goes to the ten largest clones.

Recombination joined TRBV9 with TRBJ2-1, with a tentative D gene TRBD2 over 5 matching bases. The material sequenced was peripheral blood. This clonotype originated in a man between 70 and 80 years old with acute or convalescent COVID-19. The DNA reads TGTGCCAGCAGCCCATCAGCGGTCAGGTACAATGAGCAGTTCTTC. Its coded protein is CASSPSAVRYNEQFF.